The next 15 T cell receptor beta chains were all read from a single sample in a study of blood T cell repertoires in COVID-19. Assay: immunoSEQ multiplex PCR; the TCRdb copy retains only in-frame clones and omits some. The table records approximately 300,000 clones, 80% to 90% of them present only once. The sequenced sample consisted of peripheral blood. The receptor source for this set is a man in his forties or fifties with acute or convalescent COVID-19.

J is TRBJ1-1 and V is TRBV19; D unclear. V shed 2 bases and J shed 3 bases, with 16 bases lying between them. There are 16 residues in the CDR3. Germline CDR1 LNHDA, CDR2 SQIVND (reference sequence). In DNA form, the CDR3 reads TGTGCCAGTAGTATACCGAAACGGGCGGGGTACACTGAAGCTTTCTTT. It encodes CASSIPKRAGYTEAFF.

The J gene is TRBJ1-5, the V gene TRBV12-5; possible D gene TRBD1, 6 bases. The CDR3 spans 13 residues. CDR1 and CDR2 from the germline V gene are LGHNT and FRNRAP. V shed 6 bases and J shed 3 bases, with 9 bases lying between them. In nucleotides, the CDR3 is TGTGCTAGTGGGGACAGTAACAATCAGCCCCAGCATTTT. As protein: CASGDSNNQPQHF.

This clone was seen only once. The chain couples TRBV5-4 to TRBJ2-7; 7 nucleotides agree with TRBD1. Trimming removed 2 bases from V and 2 bases from J; junction bases left unmatched: 4. The length of the CDR3 is 14 residues. Germline loops: CDR1 SGHNT, CDR2 YYREEE (reference sequence). CDR3 DNA: TGTGCCAGCAGCTTTGCAGGGGGAACCTACGAGCAGTACTTC. Translated: CASSFAGGTYEQYF.

With respect to this clone: Distinct nucleotide sequences in the sample also encode this CDR3. The chain joins TRBV24-1 to TRBJ1-2, with 7 bases fitting TRBD1. Germline loops: CDR1 KGHDR, CDR2 SFDVKD. The V and J ends lost 2 bases and 4 bases, in that order; junction bases with no gene match: 6. This CDR3 contains 15 residues. The CDR3: CATSDSRQGAYGYTF. CDR3 nucleotide sequence: TGTGCCACCAGTGATTCCCGACAGGGTGCCTATGGCTACACCTTC.

The chain employs TRBV3-1 (or the pseudogene TRBV3-2) and TRBJ1-2; TRBD1 is a possible D gene (5 bases). V lost 0 bases and J 4 bases, leaving 9 bases between the germline ends. This CDR3 is 14 amino acids long. Germline V gene lookup returns CDR1 LGHDT and CDR2 YNNKEL (reference sequence). The CDR3 loop reads CASSQDIGGYGYTF. CDR3 in DNA: TGTGCCAGCAGCCAAGACATCGGGGGCTATGGCTACACCTTC.

The V and J genes are TRBV3-1 (or the pseudogene TRBV3-2) and TRBJ1-2, with 10 bases identical to TRBD1. V shed 4 bases and J 7 bases; nucleotides not matched to a gene: 6. The CDR3 is 14 residues long. Germline V gene lookup returns CDR1 LGHDT and CDR2 YNNKEL (reference sequence). CDR3 sequence reads: CASSPTRTGGGYTF. CDR3 nucleotide sequence: TGTGCCAGCAGCCCCACGAGGACAGGGGGTGGCTACACCTTC.

The chain joins TRBV7-2 to TRBJ2-2; 7 nucleotides line up with TRBD2. The trim removed 5 bases at V and 4 bases at J, leaving 10 bases unmatched. The length of the CDR3 is 16 residues. Germline-derived CDR1 and CDR2 are SGHTA and FQGNSA. CDR3 sequence reads: CASSLLGGGSTGELFF. The CDR3, as DNA: TGTGCCAGCAGCCTCTTGGGCGGGGGATCCACCGGGGAGCTGTTTTTT.

This clone appeared a few times. V is TRBV18 and J is TRBJ1-2; no firm D call. This CDR3 contains 13 residues. Germline V lookup: CDR1 KGHSH, CDR2 LQKENI. V was trimmed by 4 bases and J by 8 bases, leaving 14 bases between them. CDR3 nucleotides: TGTGCCAGCTCACTTGGTACGGAGGGCGGCTACACCTTC. Its protein product is CASSLGTEGGYTF.

The chain uses TRBV6-5 and TRBJ2-1; TRBD1 matches 12 bases. Germline V gene lookup returns CDR1 MNHEY and CDR2 SVGAGI. Trimming removed 5 bases from V and 7 bases from J; junction bases left unmatched: 6. The CDR3 runs to 15 residues. The CDR3 DNA sequence: TGTGCCAGCAGTCGGCCGGGACAGGGGGCGAATGAGCAGTTCTTC. It is translated as CASSRPGQGANEQFF.

This chain connects TRBV3-1 (or the pseudogene TRBV3-2) to TRBJ1-1; tentatively, D is TRBD1 (5 bases). Trimming pared 1 base from V and 9 bases from J, leaving 9 bases between. CDR3 length: 12 residues. CDR1 and CDR2 (germline): LGHDT, YNNKEL (reference sequence). This chain's CDR3 is CASSQGPGKAFF. DNA for the CDR3: TGTGCCAGCAGCCAAGGTCCAGGGAAAGCTTTCTTT.

The chain employs TRBV21-1 and TRBJ2-3; TRBD2 was called by the table and not checked on the DNA. TRBV21-1 is flagged as a pseudogene. The CDR3 is 16 residues long. The CDR3 nucleotides read TGTGCCAGCAACGCACTAGCGGGGGGTTACACAGATACGCAGTATTTT. This codes for CASNALAGGYTDTQYF.

The chain carries TRBV9 and TRBJ1-3; TRBD1 might be the D (6 bases). Trimming cost V 0 bases and J 8 bases, with 9 bases left between them. This CDR3 contains 13 residues. Germline V gives CDR1 SGDLS, CDR2 YYNGEE. The CDR3 loop reads CASSVDAGDTIYF. In DNA, the CDR3 is TGTGCCAGCAGCGTAGACGCAGGGGACACCATATATTTT.

CDR3 loop: CASSQNLAGELFF. The CDR3 region has the DNA TGTGCCAGCAGCCAGAATTTAGCCGGGGAGCTGTTTTTT. The chain is built from TRBV3-1 (or the pseudogene TRBV3-2) and TRBJ2-2; no definite D call. The CDR3 extends over 13 amino acids. The germline gives CDR1 LGHDT, CDR2 YNNKEL (reference sequence). V lost 3 bases and J 6 bases, leaving 8 bases between the germline ends.

Of note for this clone: Other DNA sequences in this specimen translate into the identical CDR3. CDR3 nucleotide sequence: TGTGCCAGCAGTTTCCAGGGGTATGGCTACACCTTC. This encodes CASSFQGYGYTF. The chain uses TRBV12-3 or TRBV12-4 and TRBJ1-2, with D perhaps TRBD1 (6 bases). The CDR3 is 12 amino acids. V was pared by 3 bases and J by 5 bases, with 7 bases between.

V and J are TRBV11-2 and TRBJ1-6; 10 positions agree with TRBD1. The CDR3 length is 14 residues. Trimming took 5 bases from V and 14 from J; bases not matched to a gene: 9. Germline values: CDR1 SGHAT, CDR2 FQNNGV. CDR3 nucleotides: TGTGCCAGCAGCACCGGGACAGGGGAGGGGTCCCTCCACTTT. It codes for CASSTGTGEGSLHF.